The 27 T cell receptor beta chains below all came from one sample that was sequenced in a study of blood T cell repertoires in COVID-19. TCRdb's copy holds only in-frame clones and misses some; the assay was immunoSEQ multiplex PCR. This sample has 150,000 to 200,000 clones, with approximately 85% found just once. The material sequenced was peripheral blood. All receptors derive from a man between 60 and 75 years old who had recovered from COVID-19.

CDR3 nucleotide sequence: TGTGCCAGCAGCTTGTTTGGGACAGGGTATGATGGCTACACCTTC. Protein sequence: CASSLFGTGYDGYTF. The J gene is TRBJ1-2, the V gene TRBV5-6; TRBD1 aligns across 9 bases. Germline CDR1 is SGHDT and CDR2 is YYEEEE. V lost 1 base, J lost 6 bases, and 7 bases stayed unmatched. CDR3 length: 15 residues.

This chain links TRBV5-6 with TRBJ1-4; 9 nucleotides match TRBD1. The length of the CDR3 is 14 residues. Germline V CDR1 and CDR2: SGHDT, YYEEEE. V trimming: 0 bases; J trimming: 6 bases; junction bases outside the gene matches: 0. DNA for the CDR3: TGTGCCAGCAGCTTGGGGGACAGGGATGAAAAACTGTTTTTT. It yields the protein CASSLGDRDEKLFF. The whole variable domain, filled in from reference TRBV5-6 and TRBJ1-4, reads DAGVTQSPTHLIKTRGQQVTLRCSPKSGHDTVSWYQQALGQGPQFIFQYYEEEERQRGNFPDRFSGHQFPNYSSELNVNALLLGDSALYLCASSLGDRDEKLFFGSGTQLSVL.

The gene calls are TRBV4-3 and TRBJ2-3; 9 bases line up with TRBD2. The junction had 8 bases not matched to a gene; V was cut back by 0 bases and J by 1 base. Germline V CDR1 and CDR2: LGHNA, YSLEER. This CDR3 region has 18 residues. In nucleotides, the CDR3 is TGCGCCAGCAGCCAAGATCAGAGCGGGGGGCTTGGCACAGATACGCAGTATTTT. Translating it yields CASSQDQSGGLGTDTQYF.

This clone was seen a single time. The chain couples TRBV3-1 (or the pseudogene TRBV3-2) to TRBJ1-4; 7 bases fit TRBD1. The CDR3 contains 14 residues. J gave up 8 bases and V 2 bases, and 5 bases lay outside the gene matches. Germline V lookup: CDR1 LGHDT, CDR2 YNNKEL (reference sequence). CDR3 sequence: CASSQIRGPEKLFF. DNA for the CDR3: TGTGCCAGCAGCCAAATTAGGGGGCCCGAAAAACTGTTTTTT.

This clone appeared a few times. The chain is built from TRBV7-9 and TRBJ1-2; D gene ambiguous. Germline V CDR1 and CDR2: SEHNR, FQNEAQ (reference sequence). The CDR3 covers 13 residues. V dropped 3 bases and J dropped 8 bases, with 13 bases sitting between them. The CDR3 DNA sequence: TGTGCCAGCAGCTTCCGTCGGTTTTTGGGCTACACCTTC. Protein sequence: CASSFRRFLGYTF.

This chain links TRBV19 with TRBJ2-1; the match to TRBD2 covers 8 bases. Germline values: CDR1 LNHDA, CDR2 SQIVND (reference sequence). J lost 0 bases, V lost 3 bases, and 16 bases had no gene match. The CDR3 is made up of 20 amino acids. The CDR3 loop is CASSMGVLAAGDSSYNEQFF. CDR3 nucleotide sequence: TGTGCCAGTAGTATGGGGGTACTAGCGGCGGGCGACTCCTCCTACAATGAGCAGTTCTTC.

J is TRBJ1-1 and V is TRBV19, with a possible D match to TRBD1 (6 bases). V was clipped by 7 bases and J by 8 bases, with 14 bases between them. Germline V gene lookup returns CDR1 LNHDA and CDR2 SQIVND (reference sequence). CDR3 length: 12 residues. In nucleotides, the CDR3 is TGTGCCAGTAAGGGGGACCCCAGAGAAGCTTTCTTT. Translation: CASKGDPREAFF.

The chain has TRBV10-3 and TRBJ2-7; 7 bases map to TRBD1. J was trimmed by 1 base and V by 5 bases; bases with no gene match: 5. This CDR3 comprises 14 residues. Germline V lookup: CDR1 ENHRY, CDR2 SYGVKD. CDR3 sequence reads: CAISPQGQSYEQYF. The CDR3, as DNA: TGTGCCATCAGTCCACAGGGGCAGTCCTACGAGCAGTACTTC.

This clone was seen more than once but under ten times. The chain uses TRBV15 and TRBJ1-4; 7 bases agree with TRBD1. J was trimmed by 8 bases and V by 3 bases; bases with no gene match: 12. This CDR3 contains 16 residues. Germline CDR1 and CDR2: LNHNV and YYDKDF (reference sequence). The CDR3 DNA reads TGTGCCACCAGCAGGACCCAGGGGGGTGGCTCGGAAAAACTGTTTTTT. The encoded protein is CATSRTQGGGSEKLFF. The whole variable domain, remainder taken from reference TRBV15 and TRBJ1-4, is DAMVIQNPRYQVTQFGKPVTLSCSQTLNHNVMYWYQQKSSQAPKLLFHYYDKDFNNEADTPDNFQSRRPNTSFCFLDIRSPGLGDTAMYLCATSRTQGGGSEKLFFGSGTQLSVL.

The chain employs TRBV7-9 and TRBJ1-2; D remains unclear. CDR3 length: 17 amino acids. CDR1 is SEHNR, CDR2 FQNEAQ, per germline (reference sequence). Trimming shortened V by 4 bases and J by 1 base, and 19 bases separated the two germline ends. CDR3 DNA sequence: TGTGCCAGCAGCTCGTCCTCCGGAACAGATTATAACTATGGCTACACCTTC. Residues: CASSSSSGTDYNYGYTF.

In its sample, this clone was seen many times. CDR3 sequence reads: CATSAGGRDYGYTF. As DNA, the CDR3 is TGCGCCACCTCTGCAGGGGGCCGGGACTATGGCTACACCTTC. V usage is TRBV23-1 and J usage is TRBJ1-2; TRBD1 matches 8 bases. TRBV23-1 is annotated as an ORF whose role is uncertain. Losses at the gene ends were 10 bases for V and 3 bases for J; bases not matched to a gene: 10. This CDR3 spans 14 amino acids.

This clone came up a few times. The J gene is TRBJ1-1, the V gene TRBV6-1; D not resolved. Trimming removed 2 bases from V and 1 base from J, with 11 bases in between. Germline V gene sequence: CDR1 MNHNS, CDR2 SASEGT. The CDR3 is made up of 15 amino acids. The CDR3 region is CASSESRLGNTEAFF. The CDR3 bases are TGTGCCAGCAGTGAATCGAGGCTTGGGAACACTGAAGCTTTCTTT.

In its sample, this clone was seen once. The rearrangement links TRBV9 to TRBJ2-5; TRBD1 matches 10 bases. The V segment lost 0 bases and the J segment 4 bases; nucleotides outside the gene matches: 6. The CDR3 runs 16 residues. CDR1 and CDR2 (germline): SGDLS, YYNGEE. CDR3 DNA: TGTGCCAGCAGCGTAGCGGGACAGGGGTGGGTAGAGACCCAGTACTTC. Translation gives CASSVAGQGWVETQYF.

The chain is built from TRBV15 and TRBJ2-3; D might be TRBD1 (5 bases). CDR1 and CDR2 (germline): LNHNV, YYDKDF (reference sequence). The CDR3 spans 13 residues. V was clipped by 0 bases and J by 14 bases, with 15 bases between them. DNA of the CDR3: TGTGCCACCAGCAGAGATTGGACACAAAAGGGGTATTTT. Protein sequence: CATSRDWTQKGYF.

This clone appeared once. The CDR3: CASSQGAAATFGYTF. DNA for the CDR3: TGCGCCAGCAGCCAAGGTGCGGCAGCCACTTTCGGCTACACCTTC. The chain couples TRBV4-3 to TRBJ1-2; D remains ambiguous. The CDR3 is 15 residues long. The germline V gene has CDR1 LGHNA and CDR2 YSLEER. Trimming removed 1 base at V and 8 bases at J, with 17 bases between.

The chain links TRBV5-1 to TRBJ1-2; D is undetermined. CDR3 length: 13 amino acids. The V gene's germline CDR1 is SGHRS and CDR2 YFSETQ. Trimming removed 0 bases from V and 6 bases from J, with 9 bases in between. The DNA for the CDR3 is TGCGCCAGCAGCTTGGCAGTTCAGGATGGCTACACCTTC. Protein product: CASSLAVQDGYTF.

This clone was counted between two and nine times. The genes are TRBV2 and TRBJ2-5; 8 nucleotides match TRBD1. The germline CDR1 and CDR2 sequences are SNHLY and FYNNEI. The CDR3 length is 14 residues. With 3 bases clipped from V and 4 bases from J, the junction kept 4 bases outside the gene matches. CDR3 protein: CASSDDRGIETQYF. CDR3 coding DNA: TGTGCCAGCAGTGACGACAGGGGTATAGAGACCCAGTACTTC.

The rearrangement uses TRBV28 and TRBJ1-1, with 9 positions matching TRBD1. Germline V gives CDR1 MDHEN, CDR2 SYDVKM. There are 15 residues in the CDR3. V lost 6 bases to trimming and J lost 1 base; unmatched junction nucleotides: 6. DNA for the CDR3: TGTGCCAGCAGGGGGGACAGGGAAGGGAACACTGAAGCTTTCTTT. Its translation: CASRGDREGNTEAFF.

The rearrangement uses TRBV19 and TRBJ1-3; 9 bases are shared with TRBD1. CDR1 LNHDA and CDR2 SQIVND come from the germline V gene (reference sequence). The V gene end was trimmed by 4 bases and the J gene end by 2 bases; junction bases not matched to a gene: 0. CDR3 length: 14 amino acids. Written as DNA, the CDR3 is TGTGCCAGTAGTAGGACAGGGGCTGGAAACACCATATATTTT. As protein: CASSRTGAGNTIYF.

J is TRBJ1-3 and V is TRBV5-6; D is undetermined. The CDR3 loop spans 16 amino acids. Trimming removed 1 base at V and 5 bases at J, with 16 bases between. Per germline, CDR1 SGHDT and CDR2 YYEEEE. The CDR3 DNA sequence: TGTGCCAGCAGCTTGAGCGGGGATCCAGAGCGAAACACCATATATTTT. Protein: CASSLSGDPERNTIYF.

In nucleotides, the CDR3 is TGTGCCAGCAGCCCAAGAGGCGGGACAGGGACCGTCGGGGAGCTGTTTTTT. Protein: CASSPRGGTGTVGELFF. The chain links TRBV7-2 to TRBJ2-2; 9 bases align to TRBD1. The germline CDR1 and CDR2 sequences are SGHTA and FQGNSA. There are 17 residues in the CDR3. The V gene end was trimmed by 5 bases and the J gene end by 7 bases; junction bases not matched to a gene: 14.

The chain has TRBV3-1 (or the pseudogene TRBV3-2) and TRBJ2-1; the D gene is possibly TRBD1 (5 bases). The CDR3 consists of 14 residues. The germline gives CDR1 LGHDT, CDR2 YNNKEL (reference sequence). Trimming cost V 2 bases and J 2 bases, with 7 bases left between them. CDR3 loop: CASSQQGPYNEQFF. CDR3 sequence (DNA): TGTGCCAGCAGCCAACAGGGCCCCTACAATGAGCAGTTCTTC.

The gene calls are TRBV6-4 and TRBJ1-1; 9 bases line up with TRBD1. V lost 4 bases, J lost 3 bases, and 3 bases stayed unmatched. This CDR3 has 14 amino acids. Germline-derived CDR1 and CDR2 are MRHNA and SNTAGT. The CDR3 nucleotides are TGTGCCAGCAGTGTCCGACAGGGGGACACTGAAGCTTTCTTT. Its translation is CASSVRQGDTEAFF.

The chain is built from TRBV6-1 and TRBJ1-1; 7 bases are a match to TRBD1. In germline, CDR1 is MNHNS, CDR2 SASEGT. The CDR3 totals 15 residues. V lost 6 bases to trimming and J lost 5 bases; unmatched junction nucleotides: 12. The CDR3 spells CASRATGFGGTEAFF. The CDR3, as DNA: TGTGCCAGCAGAGCGACAGGGTTCGGGGGAACTGAAGCTTTCTTT.

This chain uses TRBV7-3 with TRBJ1-6; D is possibly TRBD1 (5 bases). CDR1 is SGHTA, CDR2 FQGTGA, per germline. Trimming cost V 0 bases and J 9 bases, with 12 bases left between them. This CDR3 is built from 15 residues. The CDR3 region has the DNA TGTGCCAGCAGCTTAACGGGGGGTCGGACTTCACCCCTCCACTTT. Translation: CASSLTGGRTSPLHF.

The rearrangement links TRBV2 to TRBJ2-6, with D possibly TRBD1 on 7 matching bases. The CDR3 is 16 amino acids. Deletions cut 8 bases from V and 2 bases from J, with 16 bases between. Germline CDR1 reads SNHLY; CDR2 reads FYNNEI. The CDR3 sequence is CASDRGRGAGANVLTF. The CDR3 DNA is TGTGCCAGCGATCGAGGCAGGGGGGCTGGGGCCAACGTCCTGACTTTC. Combining the CDR3 with reference TRBV2 and TRBJ2-6 gives the whole variable domain EPEVTQTPSHQVTQMGQEVILRCVPISNHLYFYWYRQILGQKVEFLVSFYNNEISEKSEIFDDQFSVERPDGSNFTLKIRSTKLEDSAMYFCASDRGRGAGANVLTFGAGSRLTVL.

There are a few counts of this clone. The chain is built from TRBV3-1 (or the pseudogene TRBV3-2) and TRBJ1-1; no clear D. With 5 bases removed from V and 5 bases from J, the gap between germline ends came to 12 bases. This CDR3 has 13 residues. The V gene's germline CDR1 is LGHDT and CDR2 YNNKEL (reference sequence). The CDR3 spells CASSDNGGTEAFF. DNA of the CDR3: TGTGCCAGCAGCGACAACGGTGGGACTGAAGCTTTCTTT.